Each of the 5 T cell receptor beta chains below was sequenced from the same sample in a study of T cell repertoires in cytomegalovirus infection. TCRdb re-derived calls from the reads in MiXCR, one entry per CDR3 protein. The table lists 80,000 to 130,000 distinct CDR3 sequences, more than 20% of them singletons. Sequenced: CD8+ T cells from PBMCs. The receptors derive from a human donor in good health (CMV status not recorded). Some clones in this sample may be carry-over from other donors' samples.

This chain connects TRBV14 to TRBJ1-2; 9 bases fit TRBD1. Germline loops: CDR1 SGHDN, CDR2 FVKESK. This CDR3 is 13 amino acids long. The ends lost 4 bases at V and 8 bases at J; junction bases unmatched: 5. The CDR3 loop is CASSLTGGGGYTF. The CDR3 DNA follows: TGTGCCAGCAGCCTGACAGGGGGAGGAGGCTACACCTTC.

This clonotype was counted a few times. This chain joins TRBV4-1 and TRBJ2-7; TRBD2 aligns across 7 bases. The CDR3 has 14 residues. Germline assignment: CDR1 MGHRA and CDR2 YSYEKL. The V and J ends lost 2 bases and 7 bases, in that order; junction bases with no gene match: 8. As DNA, the CDR3 is TGCGCCAGCAGCCAATACCGGACTAGTCAAGAGCAGTACTTC. As protein: CASSQYRTSQEQYF.

There are many counts of this clonotype. The chain recombines TRBV7-8 with TRBJ2-2; TRBD1 aligns across 8 bases. The CDR3 is made up of 14 amino acids. Germline lookup yields CDR1 SGHVS and CDR2 FQNEAQ. Trimming cost V 5 bases and J 5 bases; bases outside gene matches: 4. The CDR3 loop is CASSPWTGTGELFF. Here the CDR3 DNA reads TGTGCCAGCAGCCCGTGGACAGGGACCGGGGAGCTGTTTTTT.

There are many counts of this clonotype. The J gene is TRBJ1-3, the V gene TRBV7-9, with D maybe TRBD1 (6 bases). Germline loops: CDR1 SEHNR, CDR2 FQNEAQ (reference sequence). V lost 5 bases, J lost 1 base, and 12 bases lay in between. CDR3 length: 15 amino acids. The CDR3 region is CASSDHRESGNTIYF. DNA of the CDR3: TGTGCCAGCAGCGACCACAGGGAATCTGGAAACACCATATATTTT.

This clonotype came up many times. The chain joins TRBV12-3 or TRBV12-4 to TRBJ2-3; 10 nucleotides align to TRBD1. V was pared by 5 bases and J by 1 base, with 3 bases of the junction left unmatched. The CDR3 consists of 15 residues. In nucleotides, the CDR3 is TGTGCCAGCAGTCTGGGGACAGGGGGCACAGATACGCAGTATTTT. Amino acid sequence: CASSLGTGGTDTQYF.